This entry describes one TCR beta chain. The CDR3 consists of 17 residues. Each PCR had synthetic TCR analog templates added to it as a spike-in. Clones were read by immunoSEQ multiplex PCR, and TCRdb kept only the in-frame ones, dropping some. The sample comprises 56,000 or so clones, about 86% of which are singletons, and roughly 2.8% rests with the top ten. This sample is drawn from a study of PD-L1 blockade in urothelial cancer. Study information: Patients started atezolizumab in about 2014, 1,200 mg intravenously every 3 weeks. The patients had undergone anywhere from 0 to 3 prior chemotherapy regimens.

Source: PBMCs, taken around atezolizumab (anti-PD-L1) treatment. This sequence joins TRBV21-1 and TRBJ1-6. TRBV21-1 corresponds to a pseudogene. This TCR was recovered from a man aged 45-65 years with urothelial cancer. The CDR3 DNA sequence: TGTGCCAGCAGCAAAGCGCTAGCGGGACAAAATAATTCACCCCTCCACTTT. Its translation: CASSKALAGQNNSPLHF.